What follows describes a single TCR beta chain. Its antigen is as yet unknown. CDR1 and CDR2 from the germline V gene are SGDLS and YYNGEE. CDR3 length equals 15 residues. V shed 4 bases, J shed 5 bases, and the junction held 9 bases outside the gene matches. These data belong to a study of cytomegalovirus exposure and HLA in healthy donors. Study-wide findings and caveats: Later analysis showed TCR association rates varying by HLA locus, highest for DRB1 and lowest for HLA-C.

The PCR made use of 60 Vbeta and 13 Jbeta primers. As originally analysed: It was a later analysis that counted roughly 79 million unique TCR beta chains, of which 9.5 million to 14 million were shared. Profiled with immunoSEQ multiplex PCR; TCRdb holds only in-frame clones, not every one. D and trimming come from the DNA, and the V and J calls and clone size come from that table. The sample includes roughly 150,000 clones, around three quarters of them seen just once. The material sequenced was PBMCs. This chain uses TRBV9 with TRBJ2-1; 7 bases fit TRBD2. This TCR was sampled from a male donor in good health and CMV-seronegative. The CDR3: CASSTGEGLHNEQFF. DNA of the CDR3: TGTGCCAGCAGCACGGGGGAGGGCCTCCACAATGAGCAGTTCTTC.